One sample yielded the 11 T cell receptor beta chains listed below, sequenced in a study of CD8 T cells in Susac syndrome. Reverse transcription of about 0.5 to 1 ug RNA was carried out with random hexamers. TCRdb used MiXCR to reprocess the immunoSEQ multiplex PCR reads, holding one entry per CDR3 protein. The table records more than 100,000 distinct CDR3 sequences, 90% to 95% of them present only once. The sequenced sample was CD4+ T cells from PBMCs. The receptors shown here come from a human donor in good health.

CDR3 residues: CASSLAGTGISYEQYF. The CDR3 DNA is TGCGCCAGCAGCTTGGCCGGGACAGGAATTAGCTACGAGCAGTACTTC. V gene TRBV5-1 combines with J gene TRBJ2-7; 8 nucleotides match TRBD1. The V segment lost 0 bases and the J segment 3 bases; nucleotides outside the gene matches: 8. Germline CDR1 and CDR2: SGHRS and YFSETQ. The CDR3 runs 16 residues. Full variable domain (rest looked up from reference TRBV5-1 and TRBJ2-7): KAGVTQTPRYLIKTRGQQVTLSCSPISGHRSVSWYQQTPGQGLQFLFEYFSETQRNKGNFPGRFSGRQFSNSRSEMNVSTLELGDSALYLCASSLAGTGISYEQYFGPGTRLTVT.

The chain combines TRBV18 with TRBJ2-2; 8 bases line up with TRBD1. The CDR3 has 17 residues. The germline CDR1 and CDR2 sequences are KGHSH and LQKENI. With 1 base clipped from V and 5 bases from J, the junction kept 9 bases outside the gene matches. CDR3 bases: TGTGCCAGCTCACCACTTTCAGGGGGCGCGAGGACCGGGGAGCTGTTTTTT. This codes for CASSPLSGGARTGELFF.

In this sample, this clonotype turned up once. V and J are TRBV28 and TRBJ1-5; 7 bases fit TRBD1. With 8 bases clipped from V and 6 bases from J, the junction kept 4 bases outside the gene matches. Germline assignment: CDR1 MDHEN and CDR2 SYDVKM. The CDR3 covers 12 residues. The CDR3 DNA reads TGTGCCAGCGGGCAGGGGGTTCAGCCCCAGCATTTT. Protein sequence: CASGQGVQPQHF.

The CDR3 region has the DNA TGTGCCAGCAGCCTAGCCTGGTACGAGCAGTACTTC. It specifies CASSLAWYEQYF. The chain employs TRBV3-1 and TRBJ2-7, with no clear D. The CDR3 length is 12 residues. V lost 4 bases and J lost 4, with 8 bases in between. CDR1 is LGHDT and CDR2 is YNNKEL in the germline V gene (reference sequence).

This rearrangement joins TRBV2 to TRBJ2-7, with 7 bases identical to TRBD1. Germline values: CDR1 SNHLY, CDR2 FYNNEI. With V trimmed by 5 bases and J by 4 bases, 8 bases remained unmatched. The CDR3 totals 14 residues. In DNA form, the CDR3 reads TGTGCCAGCAGTCGTCCGGGACAGTTATACGAGCAGTACTTC. Amino acids: CASSRPGQLYEQYF.

The chain carries TRBV6-1 and TRBJ1-2; TRBD1 is a possible D gene (5 bases). The germline CDR1 and CDR2 sequences are MNHNS and SASEGT. CDR3 size: 16 residues. Trimming pared 4 bases from V and 4 bases from J, leaving 19 bases between. This CDR3 is CASSGSGTGTIYGYTF. CDR3 sequence (DNA): TGTGCCAGCAGTGGATCGGGAACCGGGACCATCTATGGCTACACCTTC.

This chain links TRBV5-1 with TRBJ2-1; the D is unclear. From germline, CDR1 is SGHRS and CDR2 YFSETQ. CDR3 length equals 13 residues. V lost 0 bases and J lost 7, with 8 bases in between. The CDR3 nucleotides are TGCGCCAGCAGCTTGGAGTTCGGAAATGAGCAGTTCTTC. This sequence encodes CASSLEFGNEQFF.

The V and J genes are TRBV20-1 and TRBJ1-3; D gene uncertain. The V end was cut by 5 bases, the J end by 4 bases, with 9 bases between. The CDR3 length is 12 residues. Germline-derived CDR1 and CDR2 are DFQATT and SNEGSKA (reference sequence). The CDR3 sequence: CSAPTRGNTIYF. The CDR3 nucleotides are TGCAGTGCTCCAACAAGGGGAAACACCATATATTTT.

As DNA, the CDR3 is TGTGCCAGCTCACCGACAGGAGGGTTTACAGATACGCAGTATTTT. Translation: CASSPTGGFTDTQYF. J is TRBJ2-3 and V is TRBV18; D possibly uses TRBD1 or TRBD2 (6 bases each). The V end was cut by 3 bases, the J end by 3 bases, with 13 bases between. CDR1 is KGHSH, CDR2 LQKENI, per germline. This CDR3 is built from 15 residues.

V usage is TRBV4-2 and J usage is TRBJ2-2, with a possible D match to TRBD2 (6 bases). The germline gives CDR1 LGHNA, CDR2 YNFKEQ. V lost 1 base, J lost 6 bases, and 15 bases lay in between. The CDR3 extends over 16 amino acids. This chain's CDR3 is CASSQVITGAAGELFF. The CDR3 nucleotides read TGTGCCAGCAGCCAAGTTATTACGGGAGCTGCCGGGGAGCTGTTTTTT.

J is TRBJ2-2 and V is TRBV9; 10 bases fit TRBD2. From germline, CDR1 is SGDLS and CDR2 YYNGEE. V was pared by 5 bases and J by 1 base, with 5 bases of the junction left unmatched. The CDR3 is made up of 16 amino acids. CDR3 sequence reads: CASRRGLAENTGELFF. CDR3 DNA sequence: TGTGCCAGCAGACGCGGACTAGCGGAGAACACCGGGGAGCTGTTTTTT.